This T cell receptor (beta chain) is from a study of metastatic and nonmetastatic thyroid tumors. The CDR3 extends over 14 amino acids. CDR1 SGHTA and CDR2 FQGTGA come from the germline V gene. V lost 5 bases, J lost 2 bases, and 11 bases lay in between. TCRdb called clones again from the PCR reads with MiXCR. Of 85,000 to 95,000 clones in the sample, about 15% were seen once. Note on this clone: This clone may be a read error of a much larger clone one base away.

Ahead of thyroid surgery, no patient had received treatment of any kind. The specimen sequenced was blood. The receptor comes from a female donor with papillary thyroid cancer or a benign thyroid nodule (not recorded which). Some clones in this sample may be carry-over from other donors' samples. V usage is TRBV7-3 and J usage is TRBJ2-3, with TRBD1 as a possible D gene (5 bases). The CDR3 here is CASSHFGATDTQYF. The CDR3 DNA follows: TGTGCCAGCAGCCACTTTGGGGCCACAGATACGCAGTATTTT.